This entry lists 16 T cell receptor beta chains sequenced from one sample in a study of CD4 T cells in relation to SARS-CoV-2 and coronaviruses (dated by TCRdb to the early 2020s). The library was made by the immunoSEQ multiplex PCR assay. This is the immuneACCESS table as TCRdb keeps it, with only in-frame sequences that have V and J called. A part of the clones is gone; compared with another copy, unresolved V genes explain less than half, and the rest is unexplained. The table for this sample lists about 21,000 clones; 65% to 80% of them were counted only once. The ten largest clonotypes hold approximately 15% of the sample. CD4+ T cells from unexposed donors were collected before the COVID-19 pandemic (2011-2018). The EasySep CD4+ T cell isolation kit was used to isolate CD4+ T cells once the cultures had run for nine to eleven days. These receptors have no identified antigens. Sequencing was done on a sample of CD4+ T cells from PBMCs, cultured in vitro. These receptors were collected from a human donor in good health.

CDR3 nucleotides: TGTGCCAGCAGGTCCGGGACAGGGACCGTGGGGGACACCGGGGAGCTGTTTTTT. Its protein product is CASRSGTGTVGDTGELFF. The V call is TRBV28, the J call TRBJ2-2; 9 bases agree with TRBD1. The CDR3 spans 18 residues. The V segment lost 6 bases and the J segment 3 bases; nucleotides outside the gene matches: 14. Looked up from germline, CDR1 is MDHEN and CDR2 is SYDVKM.

In its sample, this clone was seen a few times. The rearrangement links TRBV2 to TRBJ1-5, with D possibly being TRBD1 (6 bases). CDR1 SNHLY and CDR2 FYNNEI come from the germline V gene. V was trimmed by 6 bases and J by 0 bases, leaving 15 bases between them. The CDR3 is made up of 16 amino acids. The CDR3 DNA reads as TGTGCCAGCAGCGACGGGGGCCCACATAGCAATCAGCCCCAGCATTTT. Translated, it gives CASSDGGPHSNQPQHF.

The chain couples TRBV7-6 to TRBJ2-1, with D maybe TRBD2 (5 bases). This CDR3 is 16 amino acids long. CDR1 and CDR2 from the germline V gene are SGHVS and FNYEAQ. The ends were cut back, 5 bases at V and 0 bases at J, with 14 bases in the middle. CDR3 sequence: CASSPRSGLSYNEQFF. In DNA, the CDR3 is TGTGCCAGCAGCCCCAGGAGCGGCCTCTCCTACAATGAGCAGTTCTTC.

This clone showed up just a few times. The chain employs TRBV30 and TRBJ1-1; D is uncertain. Germline loops: CDR1 GTSNPN, CDR2 SVGIG (reference sequence). V was shortened by 5 bases and J by 1 base, with 8 bases between the two germline ends. CDR3 size: 12 residues. CDR3 in amino acids: CAWGRRNTEAFF. CDR3 coding DNA: TGTGCCTGGGGTCGACGGAACACTGAAGCTTTCTTT.

The V call is TRBV7-8, the J call TRBJ2-3; 9 bases map to TRBD2. Germline V gene sequence: CDR1 SGHVS, CDR2 FQNEAQ. The CDR3 runs to 15 residues. V trimming: 3 bases; J trimming: 6 bases; junction bases outside the gene matches: 7. The CDR3 spells CASSFGIAGEDTQYF. Here the CDR3 DNA reads TGTGCCAGCAGCTTCGGGATAGCGGGAGAGGATACGCAGTATTTT.

The gene calls are TRBV20-1 and TRBJ1-3; D gene unclear. Trimming shortened V by 6 bases and J by 4 bases, and 7 bases separated the two germline ends. The CDR3 contains 11 residues. Germline V gene lookup returns CDR1 DFQATT and CDR2 SNEGSKA (reference sequence). The CDR3 bases are TGCAGTGCAGCAACCGGAAACACCATATATTTT. It specifies CSAATGNTIYF.

CDR3 in amino acids: CASRFAGGNRDEAFF. CDR3 in DNA: TGTGCCAGCAGGTTTGCAGGGGGCAACCGTGATGAAGCTTTCTTT. The gene calls are TRBV3-1 (or the pseudogene TRBV3-2) and TRBJ1-1; 8 bases match TRBD1. Germline CDR1 is LGHDT and CDR2 is YNNKEL (reference sequence). The CDR3 contains 15 residues. V was pared by 6 bases and J by 7 bases, with 13 bases of the junction left unmatched.

The gene calls are TRBV2 and TRBJ1-1; D not resolved. The CDR3 runs 10 residues. Germline V gene lookup returns CDR1 SNHLY and CDR2 FYNNEI. Trimming shortened V by 7 bases and J by 7 bases, and 7 bases separated the two germline ends. The CDR3 here is CASKSGEAFF. DNA for the CDR3: TGTGCCAGCAAATCCGGTGAAGCTTTCTTT.

This clone has just one count. The chain joins TRBV30 to TRBJ1-1; 8 bases agree with TRBD1. V was clipped by 0 bases and J by 7 bases; unmatched bases: 16. Germline V gene data show CDR1 as GTSNPN and CDR2 as SVGIG (reference sequence). The CDR3 loop spans 17 amino acids. The CDR3 region is CAWSVSYILDREGEAFF. Here the CDR3 DNA reads TGTGCCTGGAGTGTATCGTACATCTTGGACAGGGAAGGTGAAGCTTTCTTT.

The rearrangement joins TRBV28 to TRBJ2-5; possible D gene TRBD2, 7 bases. Trimming shortened V by 6 bases and J by 5 bases, and 19 bases separated the two germline ends. CDR3 length: 15 amino acids. In germline, CDR1 is MDHEN, CDR2 SYDVKM. The CDR3 DNA reads as TGTGCCAGCAGCCCACGGAGGGGGGGGGAGGAGACCCAGTACTTC. It translates to CASSPRRGGEETQYF.

This clone is a singleton in its sample. V and J are TRBV10-3 and TRBJ2-3; TRBD1 aligns across 10 bases. The CDR3 consists of 16 residues. Germline V gene sequence: CDR1 ENHRY, CDR2 SYGVKD. Trimming cost V 1 base and J 1 base; bases outside gene matches: 2. CDR3 bases: TGTGCCATCAGTGAGTTAGGACAGGGGGGCACAGATACGCAGTATTTT. Encoded protein: CAISELGQGGTDTQYF.

The chain has TRBV10-1 and TRBJ1-1; no definite D call. Trimming shortened V by 6 bases and J by 0 bases, and 8 bases separated the two germline ends. Germline V lookup: CDR1 WNHNN, CDR2 SYGVQD (reference sequence). CDR3 length: 13 residues. CDR3 DNA: TGCGCCAGCAGGGCAGACATGAACACTGAAGCTTTCTTT. Its protein product is CASRADMNTEAFF.

The chain joins TRBV5-8 to TRBJ2-5; 11 nucleotides align to TRBD2. J was trimmed by 4 bases and V by 5 bases; bases with no gene match: 4. CDR3 length equals 14 residues. Germline-derived CDR1 and CDR2 are SGHTS and YDEGEE. The CDR3 DNA sequence: TGTGCCAGCAGTACTCTAGCGGGGGGAGAGACCCAGTACTTC. It is translated as CASSTLAGGETQYF.

The rearrangement joins TRBV10-3 to TRBJ2-1; TRBD2 matches 15 bases. V was clipped by 4 bases and J by 10 bases; unmatched bases: 5. Germline CDR1 is ENHRY and CDR2 is SYGVKD. CDR3 length equals 15 residues. CDR3 sequence: CAISGTSGGEGEQFF. CDR3 nucleotide sequence: TGTGCCATCAGTGGGACTAGCGGGGGGGAGGGGGAGCAGTTCTTC.

The rearrangement joins TRBV5-1 to TRBJ1-5; D is possibly TRBD1 (5 bases). Germline V gene data show CDR1 as SGHRS and CDR2 as YFSETQ. V lost 2 bases and J lost 2, with 11 bases in between. This CDR3 comprises 15 residues. The CDR3 loop reads CASSFDSGGNQPQHF. CDR3 coding DNA: TGCGCCAGCAGCTTCGACAGTGGAGGCAATCAGCCCCAGCATTTT.

This clone was detected a few times. The chain links TRBV30 to TRBJ1-6; a weak D match, TRBD1 (5 bases). Germline V CDR1 and CDR2: GTSNPN, SVGIG (reference sequence). The CDR3 totals 13 residues. The CDR3 spells CASLAGPGSPLHF. The CDR3, as DNA: TGTGCGTCACTCGCGGGGCCAGGTTCACCCCTCCACTTT.